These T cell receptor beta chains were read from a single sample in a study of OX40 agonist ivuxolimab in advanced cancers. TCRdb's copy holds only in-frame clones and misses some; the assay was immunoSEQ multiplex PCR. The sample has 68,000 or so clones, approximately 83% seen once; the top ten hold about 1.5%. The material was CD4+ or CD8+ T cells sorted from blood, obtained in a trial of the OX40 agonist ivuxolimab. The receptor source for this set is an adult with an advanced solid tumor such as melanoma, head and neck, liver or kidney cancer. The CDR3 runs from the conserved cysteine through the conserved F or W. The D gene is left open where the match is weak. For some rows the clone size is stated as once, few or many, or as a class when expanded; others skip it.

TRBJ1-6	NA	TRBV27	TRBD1	TGTGCCAGCAGAGGGGGCGGTGGTTCACCCCTCCACTTT	CASRGGGGSPLHF
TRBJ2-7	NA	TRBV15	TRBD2	TGTGCCACCAGCAGGGGGGGGTCGGACGAGCAGTACTTC	CATSRGGSDEQYF
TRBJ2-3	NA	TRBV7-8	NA	TGTGCCAGCACCCCCAGGGGGGGGATCACAGATACGCAGTATTTT	CASTPRGGITDTQYF
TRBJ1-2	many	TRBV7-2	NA	TGTGCCAGCAGCTCCTCGAGGGGGGCTGGCTATGGCTACACCTTC	CASSSSRGAGYGYTF
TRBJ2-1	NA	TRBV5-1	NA	TGCGCCAGCTATAAGGGTCTAGAGGGATCCGATTACAATGAGCAGTTCTTC	CASYKGLEGSDYNEQFF
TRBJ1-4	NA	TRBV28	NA	TGTGCCAGCAGTCCCCCGCGCGACAGGCCAAAACTGTTTTTT	CASSPPRDRPKLFF
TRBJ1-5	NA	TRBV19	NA	TGTGCCAGCCGAGGGGGTCCTGGCAATCAGCCCCAGCATTTT	CASRGGPGNQPQHF
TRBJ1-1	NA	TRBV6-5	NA	TGTGCCAGCAGTTACGTAAGCACAGCCCGGGGCACTGAAGCTTTCTTT	CASSYVSTARGTEAFF
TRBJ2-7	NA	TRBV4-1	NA	TGCGCCAGCAGCCAATTATTAGGGTCCCCCTACGAGCAGTACTTC	CASSQLLGSPYEQYF
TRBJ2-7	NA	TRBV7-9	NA	TGTGCCAGCAGCTCCACTGTCCCGGGGGGCCACCCCTACGAGCAGTACTTC	CASSSTVPGGHPYEQYF
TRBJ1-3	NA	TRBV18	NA	TGTGCCAGCTCACCACGGGCACAGGGTGGTGGAAACACCATATATTTT	CASSPRAQGGGNTIYF
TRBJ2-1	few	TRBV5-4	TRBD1	TGTGCCAGCAGCTCAAACAGGGGTGACAATGAGCAGTTCTTC	CASSSNRGDNEQFF
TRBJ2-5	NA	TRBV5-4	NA	TGTGCCAGCAGCACCCGGGCCCTCCGGGAGACCCAGTACTTC	CASSTRALRETQYF
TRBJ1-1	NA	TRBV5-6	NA	TGTGCCAGCAGCTTGGGGGCCCAAAGCCGAGCTTTCTTT	CASSLGAQSRAFF
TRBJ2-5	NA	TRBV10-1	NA	TGCGCCAGCGTTTTAGACGCGCCCCAGTACTTC	CASVLDAPQYF
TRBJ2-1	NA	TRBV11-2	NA	TGTGCCAGCAGCTTTAAGGGTTTGTACAATGAGCAGTTCTTC	CASSFKGLYNEQFF
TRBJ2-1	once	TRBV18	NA	TGTGCCAGCTCACCACCTAGGGCCGCCGATAACTACAATGAGCAGTTCTTC	CASSPPRAADNYNEQFF
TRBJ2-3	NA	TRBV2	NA	TGTGCCAGCAGTGACGAGGCGGCCACCCTTAGCACAGATACGCAGTATTTT	CASSDEAATLSTDTQYF
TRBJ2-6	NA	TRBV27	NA	TGTGCCAGCAGCCTAGGCCGAACTGGGGCCAACGTCCTGACTTTC	CASSLGRTGANVLTF
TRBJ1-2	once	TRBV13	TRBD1	TGTGCCAGCAGCGTACAGGGGGCGAACTATGGCTACACCTTC	CASSVQGANYGYTF
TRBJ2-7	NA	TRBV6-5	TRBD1	TGTGCCAGCAGTTACCGAATACAGGGGGGCGCCTACGAGCAGTACTTC	CASSYRIQGGAYEQYF
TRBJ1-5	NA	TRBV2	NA	TGTGCCAGCAGTGAACGGGGTTCATGGCCCCAGCATTTT	CASSERGSWPQHF
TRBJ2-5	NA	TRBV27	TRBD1	TGTGCCAGCAGTCGGGACAGAGACTGGGAGACCCAGTACTTC	CASSRDRDWETQYF
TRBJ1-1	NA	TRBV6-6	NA	TGTGCCAGCAGTTACGGTCCGGGAGTCAGCACTGAAGCTTTCTTT	CASSYGPGVSTEAFF
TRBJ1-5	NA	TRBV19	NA	TGTGCCAGTAGTAGGCAGGGAGGGCAGCAGCCCCAGCATTTT	CASSRQGGQQPQHF
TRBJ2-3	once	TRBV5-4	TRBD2	TGTGCCAGCAGCCGGGGACTAGCGGGAGGGGATACGCAGTATTTT	CASSRGLAGGDTQYF
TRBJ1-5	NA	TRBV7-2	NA	TGTGCCAGCAGCGGAGCGGGGAGGGGACAGCCCCAGCATTTT	CASSGAGRGQPQHF
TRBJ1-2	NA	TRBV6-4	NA	TGTGCCAGCAGTGCGGGTGTGGCTGGCTACACCTTC	CASSAGVAGYTF
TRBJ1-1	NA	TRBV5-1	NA	NA	CASSFLSWGTEAFF
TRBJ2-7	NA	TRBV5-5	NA	TGTGCCAGCAGCTTCGATTATGCGAACGAGCAGTACTTC	CASSFDYANEQYF
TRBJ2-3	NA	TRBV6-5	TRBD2	TGTGCCAGCAGTTACGGAGGCGGGGGGTTTCAAGATACGCAGTATTTT	CASSYGGGGFQDTQYF
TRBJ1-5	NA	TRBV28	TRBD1	TGTGCCAGCAGCACCCCGGACAGGGTGAAGCCCCAGCATTTT	CASSTPDRVKPQHF
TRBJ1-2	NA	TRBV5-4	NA	TGTGCCAGCAGCTTGGTGGTAGGCTATGGCTACACCTTC	CASSLVVGYGYTF
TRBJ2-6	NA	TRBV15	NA	TGTGCCACCGGGGGGGCCCTTCTCTCTGGGGCCAACGTCCTGACTTTC	CATGGALLSGANVLTF
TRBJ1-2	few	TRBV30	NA	TGTGCCATAGGACTGAGCGCTAATGGCTACACCTTC	CAIGLSANGYTF
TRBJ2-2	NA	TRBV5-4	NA	TGTGCCAGCAGCCCAGGACTGTCTGACACCGGGGAGCTGTTTTTT	CASSPGLSDTGELFF
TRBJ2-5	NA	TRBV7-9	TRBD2	TGTGCCAGCAGCCCCCGGGGGGGCATCCAAGAGACCCAGTACTTC	CASSPRGGIQETQYF
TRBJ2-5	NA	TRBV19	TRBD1	TGTGCCAGTAGTTTCGGACAGGGGGCAGAGACCCAGTACTTC	CASSFGQGAETQYF
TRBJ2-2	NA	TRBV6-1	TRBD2	TGTGCCAGCAGTGCCCAGAGCGGGGGGGCCGCGAACACCGGGGAGCTGTTTTTT	CASSAQSGGAANTGELFF
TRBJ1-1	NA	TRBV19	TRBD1	TGTGCCAGTAGGGGACAGGGGAACACTGAAGCTTTCTTT	CASRGQGNTEAFF
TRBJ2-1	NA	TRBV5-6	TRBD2	TGTGCCAGCAGGGAGGGACTAGCGGGGCATAATGAGCAGTTCTTC	CASREGLAGHNEQFF